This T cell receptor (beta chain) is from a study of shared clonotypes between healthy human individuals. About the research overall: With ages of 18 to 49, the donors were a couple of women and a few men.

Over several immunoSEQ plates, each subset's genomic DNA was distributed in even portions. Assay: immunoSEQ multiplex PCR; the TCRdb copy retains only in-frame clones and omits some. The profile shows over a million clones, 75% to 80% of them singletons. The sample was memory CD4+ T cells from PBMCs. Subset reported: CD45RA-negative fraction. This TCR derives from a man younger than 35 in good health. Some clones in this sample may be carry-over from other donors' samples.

Here the CDR3 reads CATSRDHTIAPQHF. CDR3 coding DNA: TGTGCCACCAGCAGAGATCATACTATTGCCCCCCAGCATTTT. V gene TRBV15 combines with J gene TRBJ1-5, with D unclear. V was shortened by 0 bases and J by 10 bases, with 13 bases between the two germline ends. This CDR3 comprises 14 residues. Per the germline V gene, CDR1 is LNHNV and CDR2 is YYDKDF (reference sequence).